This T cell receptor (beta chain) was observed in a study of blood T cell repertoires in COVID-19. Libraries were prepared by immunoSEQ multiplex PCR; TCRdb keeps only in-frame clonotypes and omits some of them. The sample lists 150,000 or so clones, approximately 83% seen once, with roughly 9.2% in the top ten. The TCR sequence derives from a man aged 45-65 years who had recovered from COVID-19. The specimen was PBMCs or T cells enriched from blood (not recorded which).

This chain's CDR3 is CASSISGQANEKLFF. The CDR3 nucleotides are TGTGCCAGCAGCATCTCGGGACAGGCAAATGAAAAACTGTTTTTT. V is TRBV7-2 and J is TRBJ1-4; 8 nucleotides line up with TRBD1. The CDR3 extends over 15 amino acids. CDR1 SGHTA and CDR2 FQGNSA come from the germline V gene. V lost 5 bases to trimming and J lost 5 bases; unmatched junction nucleotides: 7.